This T cell receptor beta chain derives from a study of OX40 agonist ivuxolimab in advanced cancers. Study in general: Partial responses were recorded for three patients, including one with hepatocellular carcinoma and two with cutaneous melanoma.

Concerning this clone itself: The antigen remains undetermined.

The study, taken as a whole, reports: Mean expanded clone counts were higher in CD8+ than CD4+ T cells. Both CD4+ and CD8+ T cell populations in blood had undergone clonal expansion by week 6 at 0.1 to 3.0 mg/kg.

This CDR3 comprises 15 residues. The ends were cut back, 0 bases at V and 0 bases at J, with 8 bases in the middle. From germline, CDR1 is SGHDT and CDR2 YYEEEE. Assay: immunoSEQ multiplex PCR; the TCRdb copy retains only in-frame clones and omits some. Of tens of thousands of clones listed, around 90% are singletons. This sequence originates from an adult with an advanced solid tumor such as melanoma, head and neck, liver or kidney cancer. This rearrangement joins TRBV5-6 to TRBJ2-3; D is undetermined. The sample consisted of CD4+ or CD8+ T cells sorted from blood, taken in a trial of the OX40 agonist ivuxolimab. This CDR3 is CASSLEQYSTDTQYF. DNA for the CDR3: TGTGCCAGCAGCTTGGAACAGTATAGCACAGATACGCAGTATTTT.